Listed below are T cell receptor beta chains from one sample, sequenced in a study of blood T cell repertoires in COVID-19. Data came from immunoSEQ multiplex PCR; TCRdb stores just in-frame clones and leaves some out. Of under 130,000 clones detected, under 90% appear once; the ten largest clones hold roughly two fifths. Sequenced sample: peripheral blood. The origin of the receptors is a man aged 80 or over with acute or convalescent COVID-19. Each CDR3 is given without its conserved first and last residue. Some rows have no size entry. The others give once, few or many, or a class for an expanded clone.

TRBV14,TRBJ2-7,14,-,ASSQVSGTLTYEQY
TRBV5-6,TRBJ2-1,14,-,ASSLNLGTGVSEQF
TRBV28,TRBJ2-3,14,-,ASSLGTSGSRDTQY
TRBV25-1,TRBJ2-5,14,-,ASSELGTGDQETQY
TRBV30,TRBJ2-1,14,-,AWSASLRGVYNEQF
TRBV7-2,TRBJ1-6,15,-,ASSQYRGPVYNSPLH
TRBV19,TRBJ1-6,12,-,ASSIRTANSPLH
TRBV18,TRBJ2-5,11,-,ASSVQIQETQY
TRBV28,TRBJ1-1,10,few,ASKQGSTEAF
TRBV6-1,TRBJ2-7,12,few,ASSELGSSYEQY
TRBV19,TRBJ1-5,13,-,ASSRGQGASQPQH
TRBV4-3,TRBJ2-1,14,-,ASSQDGQGSDNEQF